One sample yielded the 9 T cell receptor beta chains listed below, sequenced in a study of blood T cell repertoires in COVID-19. Only in-frame clones appear in the TCRdb table, and some are missing; sequencing was by immunoSEQ multiplex PCR. The repertoire includes roughly 250,000 clones, more than 75% of them detected once, and approximately 2.4% sits in the top ten. Sequencing was carried out using PBMCs or T cells enriched from blood (not recorded which). Receptors originate from a woman in her forties with acute COVID-19.

In regard to this clone: This CDR3 is also generated by other DNA sequences in the sample. This chain joins TRBV6-2 or TRBV6-3 and TRBJ2-7; 10 bases match TRBD2. V was clipped by 0 bases and J by 0 bases; unmatched bases: 2. CDR1 and CDR2 (germline): MNHEY, SVGEGT. The CDR3 is made up of 16 amino acids. Written as DNA, the CDR3 is TGTGCCAGCAGTTACTCAGCTAGCGGGAGCTCCTACGAGCAGTACTTC. Its protein is CASSYSASGSSYEQYF.

The V call is TRBV6-6, the J call TRBJ2-3, with TRBD2 identical over 10 bases. The ends lost 6 bases at V and 3 bases at J; junction bases unmatched: 9. This CDR3 comprises 16 residues. Germline V lookup: CDR1 MNHNY, CDR2 SVGAGI (reference sequence). CDR3 residues: CASRPPLAGATDTQYF. CDR3 nucleotides: TGTGCCAGCAGACCCCCTCTAGCGGGAGCGACAGATACGCAGTATTTT.

V usage is TRBV19 and J usage is TRBJ1-4; 9 positions agree with TRBD1. Losses at the gene ends were 5 bases for V and 7 bases for J; bases not matched to a gene: 11. CDR1 and CDR2 from the germline V gene are LNHDA and SQIVND (reference sequence). This CDR3 spans 16 amino acids. Here the CDR3 reads CASSVMTGGPIEKLFF. CDR3 DNA sequence: TGTGCCAGTAGTGTGATGACAGGGGGGCCGATTGAAAAACTGTTTTTT. The whole variable domain, remainder taken from reference TRBV19 and TRBJ1-4, is DGGITQSPKYLFRKEGQNVTLSCEQNLNHDAMYWYRQDPGQGLRLIYYSQIVNDFQKGDIAEGYSVSREKKESFPLTVTSAQKNPTAFYLCASSVMTGGPIEKLFFGSGTQLSVL.

This sequence joins TRBV24-1 and TRBJ2-1, with 8 bases identical to TRBD2. Germline lookup yields CDR1 KGHDR and CDR2 SFDVKD. Trimming removed 2 bases from V and 4 bases from J; junction bases left unmatched: 6. The CDR3 runs to 16 residues. The CDR3 region has the DNA TGTGCCACCAGTGATTGGGCGGGGGGCGCGTACAATGAGCAGTTCTTC. Residues: CATSDWAGGAYNEQFF.

V usage is TRBV10-3 and J usage is TRBJ1-5; D may be TRBD1 (5 bases). Trimming took off 3 bases at V and 4 bases at J, with 10 bases between the two ends. Germline values: CDR1 ENHRY, CDR2 SYGVKD. CDR3 length: 14 residues. CDR3 nucleotides: TGTGCCATCAGTGACCGACAGCGAAATCAGCCCCAGCATTTT. Translation: CAISDRQRNQPQHF.

The chain links TRBV3-1 (or the pseudogene TRBV3-2) to TRBJ2-7; D is ambiguous. Germline assignment: CDR1 LGHDT and CDR2 YNNKEL (reference sequence). Trimming removed 0 bases at V and 6 bases at J, with 12 bases between. The CDR3 extends over 14 amino acids. CDR3 bases: TGTGCCAGCAGCCAAGAGCTAGGCCTGGGCGAGCAGTACTTC. This translates into CASSQELGLGEQYF.

The J gene is TRBJ1-2, the V gene TRBV6-2 or TRBV6-3, with D unclear. The CDR3 extends over 17 amino acids. V was cut by 0 bases and J by 2 bases, with 16 bases left in between. Germline lookup yields CDR1 MNHEY and CDR2 SVGEGT. CDR3 sequence reads: CASSYSRLRFSNYGYTF. In DNA form, the CDR3 reads TGTGCCAGCAGTTACTCGAGGTTGAGGTTTTCCAACTATGGCTACACCTTC.

The genes are TRBV6-2 or TRBV6-3 and TRBJ1-1; TRBD1 aligns across 12 bases. The CDR3 sequence is 15 residues long. After removal of 5 bases from V and 8 bases from J, the junction contained 9 bases not matched to a gene. Germline V lookup: CDR1 MNHEY, CDR2 SVGEGT. The CDR3 sequence: CASSIGGTGGLEAFF. As DNA, the CDR3 is TGTGCCAGCAGTATCGGGGGGACAGGGGGCCTAGAAGCTTTCTTT.

This chain uses TRBV5-1 with TRBJ2-5; no reliable D call. The CDR3 has 15 residues. Per the germline V gene, CDR1 is SGHRS and CDR2 is YFSETQ. V was shortened by 3 bases and J by 2 bases, with 14 bases between the two germline ends. The CDR3 loop reads CASSSLPGSQETQYF. In DNA, the CDR3 is TGCGCCAGCAGCTCATTACCCGGGTCACAAGAGACCCAGTACTTC.